This T cell receptor beta chain came from a study of blood T cell repertoires in COVID-19 (TCRdb year 2020). For the wider study: Samples covering the acute and convalescent phases of COVID-19 were provided by collaborators in the United States, Italy and Spain. The prospective study material was composed of cDNA or gDNA derived from T cells, B-cell-depleted T cells, or PBMCs. Subjects who had been exposed to COVID-19, were actively infected with it, or had recovered from it provided the deeply sampled blood TCRbeta repertoires that made up the dataset. A freely available public database, intended as a resource for researchers studying the immune response to SARS-CoV-2, is where the repertoires were released. Samples were obtained from the ongoing ImmuneRACE study (first 160 participants) and from over a thousand subjects provided by 6 global collaborators. Nearly every sample came with metadata listing a de-identified subject ID, COVID-19 status, age in years and sex. HLA class I and class II types, where available, came from metadata supplied by the sample provider rather than from assay-based typing. General findings and caveats noted by the study authors: The quantity of clinical and demographic metadata differed by source and by participant and was supplied without curation.

This clone showed up just once. Its antigen remains unidentified. No much larger clonotype is one base removed from it; base qualities were not supplied. TCRbeta CDR3 regions were amplified from genomic DNA using the immunoSEQ Assay, a bias-controlled multiplex PCR. As for the authors' bioinformatics: The number of nucleated cells in each sample was estimated from the amplification of reference gene primers within the assay. To quantify the absolute abundance of each unique TCRbeta CDR3 rearrangement, sequence reads were collapsed and filtered. For each sample, productive Simpson clonality was calculated as the square root of Simpson's diversity index over productive rearrangements. In its TCRdb copy, this immuneACCESS table keeps in-frame sequences only and misses some clones. Where compared with another copy, unresolved V genes explain less than half of these, and the others have no known cause. From that table come the V and J calls and clone size; the DNA was used to work out D and trimming. The sample includes around 300,000 clones, with 80% to 90% observed a single time. The leading ten clones occupy roughly 11% of the sample.

The collaborating institutions used their own protocols to collect whole blood in K2EDTA tubes. For TCRbeta analysis, collaborator samples were shipped as frozen whole blood, as isolated PBMCs, or as DNA extracted from either sample type. Sequences LNHDA (CDR1) and SQIVND (CDR2) are obtained from the germline V gene (reference sequence). Inclusive of the bounding cysteine and phenylalanine, the CDR3 is 16 residues long. Only the CDR3 part of the read is kept: 48 bases, read in frame from the first base. V is pared back by 8 bases and J by 8 bases, with 27 bases lying between the germline termini. This receptor was identified in an older woman with acute or convalescent COVID-19. Recombination linked TRBV19 to TRBJ1-1; the D gene is perhaps TRBD1, from 5 matching bases. The sequenced material came from peripheral blood. The CDR3 region reads CASSVVGPLSGSEAFF. DNA sequence: TGTGCCAGTTCGGTTGTGGGTCCTTTGTCAGGGTCCGAAGCTTTCTTT.